These 20 T cell receptor beta chains were all obtained from the same sample, sequenced in a study of HIV-infected children after antiretroviral therapy interruption (dated by TCRdb to the late 2010s). The intended sense of this specimen's treatment or condition label: PENTA 11 planned treatment interruption arm or continuous ART arm. The method was 3' RACE. The listed sequencing device is Illumina MiSeq. To correct PCR amplification bias, TCR libraries were generated from RNA with a 3' RACE protocol that used unique molecular identifiers. TCRdb redid the processing of the public reads, applying fastp at Q25 and MiXCR, and retained in-frame beta chains. Each CDR3 protein gets just one entry, which takes the most common genes and DNA from the rows behind it. The sample profile shows some 40,000 distinct CDR3 sequences; less than 8.5% of them were found once. The ten most abundant clones make up more than 0.95% of the sample.

This sample comprised CD45RA+ CD4+ T cells from PBMCs, pooled from several time points, obtained from a donor given antiretroviral therapy, either interrupted or continuous. What the cell subset or site label conveys for this sample: naive CD4+ CD45RA+ CD45RO- T cells. The receptor source for this set is a pool of human donors with HIV.

This clonotype was counted at least ten times. This chain connects TRBV7-6 to TRBJ2-7; D could derive from TRBD1 or TRBD2 (7 bases each). The CDR3 loop spans 17 amino acids. Trimming stripped 2 bases from V and 3 bases from J, with 20 bases between. In germline, CDR1 is SGHVS, CDR2 FNYEAQ. Written as DNA, the CDR3 is TGTGCCAGCAGCTTAAGCAGGGGGGGGACAGACCACTACGAGCAGTACTTC. This gives the protein CASSLSRGGTDHYEQYF. The variable domain in full, with the rest retrieved from reference TRBV7-6 and TRBJ2-7, is GAGVSQSPRYKVTKRGQDVALRCDPISGHVSLYWYRQALGQGPEFLTYFNYEAQQDKSGLPNDRFSAERPEGSISTLTIQRTEQRDSAMYRCASSLSRGGTDHYEQYFGPGTRLTVT.

This clonotype was seen a few times. The CDR3 DNA reads as TGTGCCAGCAGCTTGGAGGGGGCGCGGGTCACAGATACGCAGTATTTT. This sequence encodes CASSLEGARVTDTQYF. This chain connects TRBV5-4 to TRBJ2-3; TRBD1 matches 7 bases. The trim removed 0 bases at V and 2 bases at J, leaving 6 bases unmatched. This CDR3 has 16 amino acids. Germline V gene sequence: CDR1 SGHNT, CDR2 YYREEE (reference sequence).

This clonotype was counted many times. V gene TRBV19 combines with J gene TRBJ2-7; tentatively, D is TRBD1 or TRBD2 (6 bases each). CDR1 LNHDA and CDR2 SQIVND come from the germline V gene (reference sequence). V was clipped by 11 bases and J by 7 bases, with 18 bases between them. This CDR3 spans 12 amino acids. The CDR3 DNA reads as TGTGCCCTACGGGGGCAGGGGTATGAGCAGTACTTC. Translation gives CALRGQGYEQYF.

At least ten counts were recorded for this clonotype. This chain links TRBV29-1 with TRBJ2-3, with D perhaps TRBD1 (7 bases). V was cut by 4 bases and J by 4 bases, with 15 bases left in between. There are 14 residues in the CDR3. Germline loops: CDR1 SQVTM, CDR2 ANQGSEA. The CDR3 DNA is TGCAGCGTTGTCGCAGGGGGACTTTCAGATACGCAGTATTTT. This translates into CSVVAGGLSDTQYF.

The chain joins TRBV28 to TRBJ2-4; D tentatively fits TRBD1 or TRBD2 (5 bases each). The CDR3 consists of 18 residues. V lost 5 bases, J lost 0 bases, and 20 bases lay in between. The germline gives CDR1 MDHEN, CDR2 SYDVKM. DNA of the CDR3: TGTGCCAGCAGTCACCAACAACTCCGGGACCTAGCCAAAAACATTCAGTACTTC. As protein: CASSHQQLRDLAKNIQYF.

As to this clonotype: A single base separates this from a much larger clone, so it may be a read error. V is TRBV20-1 and J is TRBJ1-5; D is undetermined. The CDR3 runs to 13 residues. Germline CDR1 reads DFQATT; CDR2 reads SNEGSKA (reference sequence). CDR3 nucleotides: TGCGGTGCTAGAGACAACAAGAATCAGCCCCAGCATTTT. This sequence encodes CGARDNKNQPQHF.

This clonotype has a count of ten or more. A junction boundary mismatches the germline segment, possibly from a read error. The chain links TRBV19 to TRBJ2-4; the match to TRBD1 covers 7 bases. CDR1 is LNHDA and CDR2 is SQIVND in the germline V gene (reference sequence). The CDR3 is 13 residues long. The CDR3 coding sequence is TGTGCCAGCAGTATCGACAGGGAGAACACCTTGTACTTT. It is translated as CASSIDRENTLYF.

This clonotype was seen many times. This rearrangement joins TRBV6-2 or TRBV6-3 to TRBJ1-1; no firm D call. Trimming left V 0 bases short and J 4 bases short, with 9 bases between. The CDR3 spans 14 residues. Germline V gene sequence: CDR1 MNHEY, CDR2 SVGEGT. The CDR3 DNA sequence: TGTGCCAGCAGTTACTCCAGCGAATTCACTGAAGCTTTCTTT. Translation: CASSYSSEFTEAFF.

This clonotype qualifies as medium-sized. The junction shows a germline mismatch at one end, possibly a read error. V is TRBV6-6 and J is TRBJ1-6, with a possible D match to TRBD1 (6 bases). There are 15 residues in the CDR3. The V gene's germline CDR1 is MNHNY and CDR2 SVGAGI (reference sequence). The CDR3 is CASSGTSSYNSPLYF. CDR3 DNA sequence: TGTGCCAGCAGTGGGACATCTTCCTATAATTCGCCCCTCTACTTT.

This clonotype showed up many times. V usage is TRBV7-2 and J usage is TRBJ2-1; perhaps TRBD2 as D (5 bases). Germline assignment: CDR1 SGHTA and CDR2 FQGNSA. The CDR3 is made up of 15 amino acids. V was shortened by 2 bases and J by 5 bases, with 13 bases between the two germline ends. CDR3 DNA: TGTGCCAGCAGCTTAAGCGGACGGCAGCACAATGAGCAGTTCTTC. Its translation: CASSLSGRQHNEQFF.

The sample holds many counts of this clonotype. The genes are TRBV4-3 and TRBJ2-7; weak D call: TRBD1 (5 bases). Germline lookup yields CDR1 LGHNA and CDR2 YSLEER. CDR3 length: 14 amino acids. With 4 bases removed from V and 1 base from J, the gap between germline ends came to 11 bases. This CDR3 reads CASSLQGTSYEQYF. The CDR3 DNA reads TGCGCCAGCAGCCTTCAGGGTACGTCCTACGAGCAGTACTTC.

This sequence joins TRBV28 and TRBJ2-5; 7 nucleotides agree with TRBD1. This CDR3 region has 16 residues. The V segment lost 7 bases and the J segment 3 bases; nucleotides outside the gene matches: 14. From germline, CDR1 is MDHEN and CDR2 SYDVKM. CDR3: CASTPSLGQEKETQYF. CDR3 DNA sequence: TGTGCCAGCACCCCTTCCCTCGGACAGGAAAAAGAGACCCAGTACTTC.

This clonotype has ten or more counts. The chain links TRBV12-3 or TRBV12-4 to TRBJ1-5; 7 bases agree with TRBD1. J was trimmed by 0 bases and V by 5 bases; bases with no gene match: 4. This CDR3 has 15 residues. CDR3 protein: CASSRQGDSNQPQHF. The DNA for the CDR3 is TGTGCCAGCAGTAGACAGGGAGATAGCAATCAGCCCCAGCATTTT.

This clonotype was detected ten times or more. This chain uses TRBV29-1 with TRBJ2-5; D is uncertain. CDR1 is SQVTM and CDR2 is ANQGSEA in the germline V gene. Trimming removed 5 bases at V and 1 base at J, with 8 bases between. The CDR3 totals 12 residues. For the CDR3, the DNA is TGCAGCGTTAGCTCGATCCAAGAGACCCAGTACTTC. It yields the protein CSVSSIQETQYF.

This clonotype was found many times. This chain links TRBV20-1 with TRBJ2-1; D possibly corresponds to TRBD2 (6 bases). Germline CDR1 and CDR2: DFQATT and SNEGSKA (reference sequence). Trimming shortened V by 1 base and J by 6 bases, and 22 bases separated the two germline ends. CDR3 length: 17 amino acids. CDR3 residues: CSARGAPSGVIFNEQFF. The CDR3 nucleotides read TGCAGTGCTAGAGGGGCCCCCTCGGGGGTCATATTCAATGAGCAGTTCTTC.

This clonotype is judged medium-sized. The chain carries TRBV23-1 and TRBJ2-7, with unresolved D. TRBV23-1 is an ORF, and what it does is uncertain. The CDR3 covers 13 residues. Deletions cut 8 bases from V and 8 bases from J, with 19 bases between. The CDR3, as DNA: TGCGCCAGCCTACCTTCACCCGAGCGAAAGCAGTACTTC. As protein: CASLPSPERKQYF.

In this sample, this clonotype turned up many times. This rearrangement joins TRBV6-5 to TRBJ2-1; 7 positions agree with TRBD2. Germline V CDR1 and CDR2: MNHEY, SVGAGI. The CDR3 consists of 14 residues. The V and J ends lost 4 bases and 6 bases, in that order; junction bases with no gene match: 6. The CDR3 region is CASSSRDYPNEQFF. CDR3 bases: TGTGCCAGCAGTTCAAGGGACTACCCCAATGAGCAGTTCTTC.

This clonotype has only a few counts. The gene calls are TRBV11-2 and TRBJ1-5; tentatively, D is TRBD1 (5 bases). Per the germline V gene, CDR1 is SGHAT and CDR2 is FQNNGV. V lost 8 bases to trimming and J lost 2 bases, with 10 bases between them. The CDR3 length is 13 residues. CDR3 residues: CASLVGGNQPQHF. The CDR3 region has the DNA TGTGCCAGCTTGGTGGGGGGCAATCAGCCCCAGCATTTT.

This clonotype was counted many times. This sequence joins TRBV4-1 and TRBJ1-2; 7 positions match TRBD1. The CDR3 consists of 14 residues. Germline V gene data show CDR1 as MGHRA and CDR2 as YSYEKL. V was pared by 3 bases and J by 1 base, with 2 bases of the junction left unmatched. The CDR3: CASSHPGGNYGYTF. Written as DNA, the CDR3 is TGCGCCAGCAGCCACCCAGGGGGTAACTATGGCTACACCTTC.

There are many counts of this clonotype. The chain links TRBV18 to TRBJ1-1; D not resolved. Germline CDR1 reads KGHSH; CDR2 reads LQKENI. This CDR3 is 15 amino acids long. The V gene lost 3 bases and the J gene lost 6 bases, with 17 bases spanning the gap. The CDR3 loop is CASSPEDIRVPEAFF. CDR3 sequence (DNA): TGTGCCAGCTCACCTGAAGACATACGAGTCCCTGAAGCTTTCTTT.